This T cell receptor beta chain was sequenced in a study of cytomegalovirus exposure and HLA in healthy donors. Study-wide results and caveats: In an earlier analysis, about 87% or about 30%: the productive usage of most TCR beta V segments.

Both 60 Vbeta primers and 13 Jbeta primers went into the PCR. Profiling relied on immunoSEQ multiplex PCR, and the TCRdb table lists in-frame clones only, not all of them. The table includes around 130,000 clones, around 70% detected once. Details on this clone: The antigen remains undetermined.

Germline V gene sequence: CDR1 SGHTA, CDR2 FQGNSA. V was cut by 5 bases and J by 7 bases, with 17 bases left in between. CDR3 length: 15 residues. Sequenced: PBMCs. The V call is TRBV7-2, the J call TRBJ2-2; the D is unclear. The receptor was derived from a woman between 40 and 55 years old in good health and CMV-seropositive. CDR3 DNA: TGTGCCAGCAGCCTGCTCGCAGGCAGCTACGGGGAGCTGTTTTTT. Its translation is CASSLLAGSYGELFF.